What follows are 9 T cell receptor beta chains derived from one specimen sequenced in a study of Tregs in tolerant kidney transplant recipients. Profiling relied on immunoSEQ multiplex PCR, and the TCRdb table lists in-frame clones only, not all of them. The sample has 110,000 or so clones; roughly 92% are singletons. Sequencing input: CD4+ T cells from blood. The receptors derive from a human donor in good health.

The chain uses TRBV5-1 and TRBJ2-7, with D possibly being TRBD1 (5 bases). This CDR3 comprises 14 residues. Germline-derived CDR1 and CDR2 are SGHRS and YFSETQ. The V gene lost 1 base and the J gene lost 5 bases, with 13 bases spanning the gap. In nucleotides, the CDR3 is TGCGCCAGCAGCTTGTTTGCAGGGCTGGACGAGCAGTACTTC. This encodes CASSLFAGLDEQYF.

V gene TRBV5-4 combines with J gene TRBJ1-3; possible D gene TRBD1, 5 bases. The V end was cut by 0 bases, the J end by 0 bases, with 7 bases between. This CDR3 comprises 15 residues. Germline CDR1 is SGHNT and CDR2 is YYREEE (reference sequence). CDR3 loop: CASSLDGGSGNTIYF. CDR3 DNA: TGTGCCAGCAGCTTGGACGGGGGCTCTGGAAACACCATATATTTT.

V usage is TRBV30 and J usage is TRBJ2-7, with TRBD1 matching over 8 bases. V dropped 3 bases and J dropped 9; count of bases not matched to a gene: 7. The germline gives CDR1 GTSNPN, CDR2 SVGIG (reference sequence). The CDR3 is made up of 12 amino acids. The CDR3 nucleotides are TGTGCCTGGAGCCCTGACAGGGGTGGGCAGTACTTC. Translating gives CAWSPDRGGQYF.

The chain uses TRBV11-2 and TRBJ2-1, with 13 bases lining up with TRBD2. Germline CDR1 SGHAT, CDR2 FQNNGV. The length of the CDR3 is 14 residues. Trimming cost V 8 bases and J 10 bases; bases outside gene matches: 8. DNA of the CDR3: TGTGCCAGCTTGGGGACTAGCGGGGCCGGGGAGCAGTTCTTC. Protein: CASLGTSGAGEQFF.

Only one count was recorded for this clone. The chain links TRBV25-1 to TRBJ2-1; 9 bases are shared with TRBD2. CDR3 length: 17 residues. The trim removed 4 bases at V and 3 bases at J, leaving 10 bases unmatched. From germline, CDR1 is MGHDK and CDR2 SYGVNS. CDR3 nucleotides: TGTGCCAGCAGTGCGAAATTAGCGGGGGACTACTACAATGAGCAGTTCTTC. Encoded protein: CASSAKLAGDYYNEQFF.

The chain carries TRBV2 and TRBJ1-2; 7 nucleotides line up with TRBD1. From germline, CDR1 is SNHLY and CDR2 FYNNEI. The CDR3 extends over 13 amino acids. V dropped 9 bases and J dropped 3; count of bases not matched to a gene: 7. The CDR3 loop is CARRDRNYYGYTF. DNA for the CDR3: TGTGCCAGGAGGGACAGAAACTACTATGGCTACACCTTC.

The CDR3: CASSDLGSSYNEQFF. CDR3 nucleotides: TGTGCCAGCAGTGATCTGGGGAGCTCCTACAATGAGCAGTTCTTC. The V gene is TRBV2, the J gene TRBJ2-1; a possible D gene is TRBD2 (5 bases). This CDR3 is 15 amino acids long. The ends were cut back, 3 bases at V and 0 bases at J, with 9 bases in the middle. Germline lookup yields CDR1 SNHLY and CDR2 FYNNEI.

CDR3 coding DNA: TGTGCCAGCAGTTTGGTAGGGGATGGCAACTATGGCTACACCTTC. Translated, it gives CASSLVGDGNYGYTF. The V and J genes are TRBV27 and TRBJ1-2, with D possibly TRBD1 on 5 matching bases. V dropped 3 bases and J dropped 2 bases, with 13 bases sitting between them. The CDR3 loop spans 15 amino acids. Germline V CDR1 and CDR2: MNHEY, SMNVEV (reference sequence).

The chain is built from TRBV5-6 and TRBJ1-3, with D unclear. The ends were cut back, 6 bases at V and 0 bases at J, with 16 bases in the middle. This CDR3 comprises 16 residues. Germline values: CDR1 SGHDT, CDR2 YYEEEE. The CDR3 nucleotides are TGTGCCAGCACCCTTGGCCTCTCCCTCTCTGGAAACACCATATATTTT. It yields the protein CASTLGLSLSGNTIYF.